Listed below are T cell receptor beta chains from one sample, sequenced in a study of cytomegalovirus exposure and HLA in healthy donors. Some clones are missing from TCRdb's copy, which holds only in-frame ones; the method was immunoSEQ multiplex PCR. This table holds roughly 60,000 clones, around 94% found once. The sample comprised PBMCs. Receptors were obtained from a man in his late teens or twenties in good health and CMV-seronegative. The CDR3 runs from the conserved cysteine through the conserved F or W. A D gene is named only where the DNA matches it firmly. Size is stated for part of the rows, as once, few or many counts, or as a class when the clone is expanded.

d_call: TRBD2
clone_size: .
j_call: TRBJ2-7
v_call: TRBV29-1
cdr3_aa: CSVEGWLAGAYEQYF
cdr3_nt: TGCAGCGTTGAAGGTTGGCTAGCGGGAGCCTACGAGCAGTACTTC

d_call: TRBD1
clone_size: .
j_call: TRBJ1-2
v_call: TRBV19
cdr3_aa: CASNDRRGQKYTF
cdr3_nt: TGTGCCAGTAACGACAGGAGGGGACAGAAGTACACCTTC

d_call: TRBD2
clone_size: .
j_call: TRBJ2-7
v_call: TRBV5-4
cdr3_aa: CASSLESGRPSEQYF
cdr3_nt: TGTGCCAGCAGCTTGGAAAGCGGGAGGCCCAGCGAGCAGTACTTC

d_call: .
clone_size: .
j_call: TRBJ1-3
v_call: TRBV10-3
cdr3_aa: CAITGNENTIYF
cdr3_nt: TGTGCCATCACCGGTAATGAAAACACCATATATTTT

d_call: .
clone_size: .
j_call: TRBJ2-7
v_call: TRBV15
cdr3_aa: CATSGALSRHEQYF
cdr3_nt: TGTGCCACCAGCGGAGCCCTTAGTCGCCACGAGCAGTACTTC

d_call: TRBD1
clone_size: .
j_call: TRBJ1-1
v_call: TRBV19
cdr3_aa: CASSTGGAVPEAFF
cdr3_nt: TGTGCCAGTAGCACAGGGGGCGCGGTGCCTGAAGCTTTCTTT

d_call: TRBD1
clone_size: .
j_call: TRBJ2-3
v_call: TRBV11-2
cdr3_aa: CASSSLGQGPDTQYF
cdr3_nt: TGTGCCAGCAGCTCGCTTGGACAGGGTCCAGATACGCAGTATTTT

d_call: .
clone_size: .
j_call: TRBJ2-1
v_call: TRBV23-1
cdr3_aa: CASSLGRHQFNSYNEQFF
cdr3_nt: TGCGCCAGCAGTCTAGGCCGACACCAATTTAACTCCTACAATGAGCAGTTCTTC

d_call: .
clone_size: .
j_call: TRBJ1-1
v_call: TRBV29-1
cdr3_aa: CSVEGRRGDTEAFF
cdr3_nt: TGCAGCGTTGAAGGACGCAGGGGTGACACTGAAGCTTTCTTT

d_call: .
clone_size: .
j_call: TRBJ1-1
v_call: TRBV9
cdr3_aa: CASSGGDLGDMNTEAFF
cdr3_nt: TGTGCCAGCAGCGGTGGGGACCTGGGGGACATGAACACTGAAGCTTTCTTT

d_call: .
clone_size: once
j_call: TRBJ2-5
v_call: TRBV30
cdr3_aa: CAWSFQGKTQYF
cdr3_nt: TGTGCCTGGAGTTTTCAGGGAAAGACCCAGTACTTC

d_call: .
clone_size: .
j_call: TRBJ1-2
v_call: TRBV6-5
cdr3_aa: CASRSQTGYGYTF
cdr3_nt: TGTGCCAGCAGGAGCCAGACAGGCTATGGCTACACCTTC

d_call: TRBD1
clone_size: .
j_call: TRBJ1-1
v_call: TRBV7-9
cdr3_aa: CASSSSRDRVQAFF
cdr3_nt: TGTGCCAGCAGCTCGTCCCGGGACAGGGTTCAAGCTTTCTTT

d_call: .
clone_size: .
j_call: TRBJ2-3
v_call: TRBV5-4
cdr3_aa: CASSLANRVAAHSTDTQYF
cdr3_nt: TGTGCCAGCAGCTTGGCCAATCGGGTGGCGGCCCATAGCACAGATACGCAGTATTTT

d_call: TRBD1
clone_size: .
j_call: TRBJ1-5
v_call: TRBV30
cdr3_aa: CAWSAERTGGSNQPQHF
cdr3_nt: TGTGCCTGGAGTGCTGAACGGACAGGGGGTAGCAATCAGCCCCAGCATTTT

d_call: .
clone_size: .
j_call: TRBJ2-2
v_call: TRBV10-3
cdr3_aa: CAISEMRTGELFF
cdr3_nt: TGTGCCATCAGTGAGATGCGCACCGGGGAGCTGTTTTTT

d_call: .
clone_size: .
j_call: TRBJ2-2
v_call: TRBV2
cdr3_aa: CASSDARANTGELFF
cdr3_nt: TGTGCCAGCAGTGACGCCAGGGCGAACACCGGGGAGCTGTTTTTT

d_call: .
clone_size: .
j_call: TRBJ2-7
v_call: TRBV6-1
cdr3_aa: CASRGDKDYEQYF
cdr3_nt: TGTGCCAGCAGGGGGGACAAAGACTACGAGCAGTACTTC

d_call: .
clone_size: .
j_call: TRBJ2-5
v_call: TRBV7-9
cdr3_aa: CASSLLFGVPETQYF
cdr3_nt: TGTGCCAGCAGCTTGCTGTTTGGAGTTCCAGAGACCCAGTACTTC

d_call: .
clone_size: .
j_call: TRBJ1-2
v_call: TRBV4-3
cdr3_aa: CASSQTQIDYGYTF
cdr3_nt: TGCGCCAGCAGCCAAACCCAAATAGACTATGGCTACACCTTC

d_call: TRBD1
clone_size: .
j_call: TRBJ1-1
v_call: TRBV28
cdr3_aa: CASSTTGGAGRTEAFF
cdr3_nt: TGTGCCAGCAGTACGACAGGGGGCGCGGGGAGGACTGAAGCTTTCTTT

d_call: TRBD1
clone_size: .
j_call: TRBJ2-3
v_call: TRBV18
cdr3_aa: CASSPGSGQGFADTQYF
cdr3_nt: TGTGCCAGCTCACCAGGATCGGGACAGGGGTTCGCAGATACGCAGTATTTT

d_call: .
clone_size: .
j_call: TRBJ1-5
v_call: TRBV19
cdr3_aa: CASIAGGGGNQPQHF
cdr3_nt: TGTGCCAGTATTGCGGGGGGGGGTGGCAATCAGCCCCAGCATTTT

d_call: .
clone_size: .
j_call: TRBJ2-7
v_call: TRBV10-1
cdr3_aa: CASSEGSPVLYEQYF
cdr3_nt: TGCGCCAGCAGTGAGGGCAGTCCCGTCCTTTACGAGCAGTACTTC

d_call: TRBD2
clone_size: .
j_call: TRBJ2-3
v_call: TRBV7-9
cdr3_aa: CASSSRLAGGTDTQYF
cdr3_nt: TGTGCCAGCAGCTCAAGACTAGCGGGAGGCACAGATACGCAGTATTTT

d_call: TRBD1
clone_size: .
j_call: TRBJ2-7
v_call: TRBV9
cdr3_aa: CASSVSTGVSYEQYF
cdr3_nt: TGTGCCAGCAGCGTATCGACAGGGGTTTCCTACGAGCAGTACTTC

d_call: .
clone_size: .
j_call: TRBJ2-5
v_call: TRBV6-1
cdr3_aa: CASSEGGGTQETQYF
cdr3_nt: TGTGCCAGCAGTGAAGGAGGCGGCACCCAAGAGACCCAGTACTTC

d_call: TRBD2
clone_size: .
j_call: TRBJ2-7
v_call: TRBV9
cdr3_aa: CASSVGGASGSGEQYF
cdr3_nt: TGTGCCAGCAGCGTAGGAGGTGCTAGCGGGAGTGGTGAGCAGTACTTC

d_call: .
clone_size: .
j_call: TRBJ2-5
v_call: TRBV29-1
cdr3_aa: CSVEGVGETQYF
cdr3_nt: TGCAGCGTTGAAGGAGTCGGAGAGACCCAGTACTTC

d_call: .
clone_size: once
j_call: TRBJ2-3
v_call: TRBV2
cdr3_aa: CASNGGGTADTQYF
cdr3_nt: TGTGCCAGCAATGGGGGGGGCACAGCAGATACGCAGTATTTT

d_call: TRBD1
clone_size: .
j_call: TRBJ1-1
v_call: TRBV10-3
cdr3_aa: CAISGARDRNEGTEAFF
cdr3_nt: TGTGCCATAAGTGGGGCCCGGGACAGGAACGAGGGGACTGAAGCTTTCTTT

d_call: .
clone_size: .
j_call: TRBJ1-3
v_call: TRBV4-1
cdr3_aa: CASSGESSGNTIYF
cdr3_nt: TGCGCCAGCAGCGGAGAGTCCTCTGGAAACACCATATATTTT

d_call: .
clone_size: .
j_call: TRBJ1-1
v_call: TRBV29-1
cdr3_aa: CSVENSGNTEAFF
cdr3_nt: TGCAGCGTTGAAAACTCAGGTAACACTGAAGCTTTCTTT

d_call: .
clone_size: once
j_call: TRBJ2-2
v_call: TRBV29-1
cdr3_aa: CSVAVFANTGELFF
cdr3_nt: TGCAGCGTTGCCGTTTTCGCGAACACCGGGGAGCTGTTTTTT

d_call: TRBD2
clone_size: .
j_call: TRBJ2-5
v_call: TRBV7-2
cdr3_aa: CASSLGLAGGETQYF
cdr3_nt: TGTGCCAGCAGCTTAGGACTAGCGGGGGGCGAGACCCAGTACTTC

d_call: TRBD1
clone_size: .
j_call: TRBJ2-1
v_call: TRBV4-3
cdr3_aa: CASSPPGTGGDEQFF
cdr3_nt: TGCGCCAGCAGCCCTCCAGGGACAGGGGGCGATGAGCAGTTCTTC

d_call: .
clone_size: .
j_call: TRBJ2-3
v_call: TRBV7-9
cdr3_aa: CASSRPAGNTDTQYF
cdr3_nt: TGTGCCAGCAGCCGCCCAGCAGGGAACACAGATACGCAGTATTTT